The 16 T cell receptor beta chains below all came from one sample that was sequenced in a study of regulatory T cells in long-lasting Graves disease. The time point is: persistent/refractory GD, antithyroid drugs over 5 years with positive TRAb. PBMC-derived RNA was used for the TCR library. TCR beta libraries were built with iRepertoire HTBI primers and Arm-PCR of CDR3 regions. TCRdb ran MiXCR on the multiplex PCR reads and lists one entry per CDR3 protein. The sample contains a few hundred thousand distinct CDR3 sequences, around a fifth of which appear only once. The starting material was peripheral blood mononuclear cells (PBMCs), obtained when the disease was refractory, from a patient treated with antithyroid drugs. The receptors derive from a female donor with Graves disease.

This clonotype was observed a few times. The gene calls are TRBV6-2 or TRBV6-3 and TRBJ1-2; tentative D call: TRBD1 (5 bases). CDR1 and CDR2 from the germline V gene are MNHEY and SVGEGT. Trimming removed 0 bases at V and 4 bases at J, with 18 bases between. The CDR3 is 17 amino acids. The CDR3 nucleotides read TGTGCCAGCAGTTACTCGAGTCAGGGAACTCCTCCCTATGGCTACACCTTC. As protein: CASSYSSQGTPPYGYTF.

This clonotype was picked up many times. The chain uses TRBV7-2 and TRBJ2-7; D call uncertain. The CDR3 contains 12 residues. Trimming left V 4 bases short and J 6 bases short, with 10 bases between. Germline assignment: CDR1 SGHTA and CDR2 FQGNSA. CDR3 bases: TGTGCCAGCAGCTCAACTCGGGTCGAGCAGTACTTC. Protein sequence: CASSSTRVEQYF.

The V call is TRBV12-3 or TRBV12-4, the J call TRBJ2-3, with D unresolved. Trimming removed 5 bases from V and 4 bases from J, with 10 bases in between. This CDR3 comprises 13 residues. CDR3 sequence: CASSLDNADTQYF. Here the CDR3 DNA reads TGTGCCAGCAGTCTAGACAACGCAGATACGCAGTATTTT.

This clonotype has ten or more counts. The rearrangement joins TRBV11-2 to TRBJ1-1; 7 bases agree with TRBD1. Germline assignment: CDR1 SGHAT and CDR2 FQNNGV. This CDR3 region has 13 residues. V lost 4 bases to trimming and J lost 8 bases; unmatched junction nucleotides: 7. CDR3 nucleotides: TGTGCCAGCAGCTCAACAGGGGTCGGGGAAGCTTTCTTT. Amino acid sequence: CASSSTGVGEAFF.

Ten or more counts support this clonotype. V is TRBV10-3 and J is TRBJ2-5, with D unclear. CDR3 size: 11 residues. Trimming stripped 10 bases from V and 3 bases from J, with 9 bases between. Germline values: CDR1 ENHRY, CDR2 SYGVKD. CDR3 DNA: TGTGCCAGCAGGACGGAAGAGACCCAGTACTTC. This sequence encodes CASRTEETQYF.

This clonotype was seen repeatedly, ten times or more. The rearrangement uses TRBV12-3 or TRBV12-4 and TRBJ2-4; 7 bases are shared with TRBD1. The V and J ends lost 5 bases and 9 bases, in that order; junction bases with no gene match: 7. This CDR3 region has 13 residues. The CDR3 loop is CASSPSQGFIQYF. The CDR3 bases are TGTGCCAGCAGTCCCTCACAGGGGTTCATTCAGTACTTC.

In this sample, this clonotype turned up many times. The CDR3 spells CASSHKTQYF. The CDR3 DNA reads TGTGCCAGCAGCCACAAGACCCAGTACTTC. This sequence joins TRBV3-1 and TRBJ2-5; D not resolved. In germline, CDR1 is LGHDT, CDR2 YNNKEL (reference sequence). This CDR3 is 10 amino acids long. Trimming took 3 bases from V and 6 from J, leaving 2 bases between them.

This clonotype was picked up a small number of times. The V gene is TRBV5-1, the J gene TRBJ1-6; TRBD1 agrees at 10 bases. V was clipped by 5 bases and J by 9 bases; unmatched bases: 5. The V gene's germline CDR1 is SGHRS and CDR2 YFSETQ. The CDR3 has 14 residues. As DNA, the CDR3 is TGCGCCAGCAGGAAGACAGGGGGCGGTTCACCCCTCCACTTT. Translating it yields CASRKTGGGSPLHF.

This clonotype was observed at least ten times. V gene TRBV27 combines with J gene TRBJ2-7; no reliable D call. The CDR3 runs to 14 residues. The V gene's germline CDR1 is MNHEY and CDR2 SMNVEV (reference sequence). Trimming left V 2 bases short and J 0 bases short, with 8 bases between. The CDR3 loop reads CASSLGRFSYEQYF. In DNA form, the CDR3 reads TGTGCCAGCAGTTTAGGCCGTTTCTCCTACGAGCAGTACTTC.

On this clonotype itself: The junction departs from germline at one end; a sequencing error may be responsible. This chain links TRBV6-2 or TRBV6-3 with TRBJ1-2; 9 bases map to TRBD1. Germline V gives CDR1 MNHEY, CDR2 SVGEGT. This CDR3 comprises 14 residues. The DNA for the CDR3 is TGTGCCAGCAGTCACTCCGGGACAGGGTGGGGCTACACCTTC. Amino acids: CASSHSGTGWGYTF.

This clonotype showed up many times. The gene calls are TRBV28 and TRBJ2-2, with D perhaps given as TRBD1 or TRBD2 (5 bases each). From germline, CDR1 is MDHEN and CDR2 SYDVKM. The CDR3 length is 15 residues. Deletions cut 6 bases from V and 3 bases from J, with 14 bases between. CDR3 amino acids: CASSPGTIDTGELFF. DNA of the CDR3: TGTGCCAGCAGCCCCGGGACGATCGACACCGGGGAGCTGTTTTTT.

Many counts were recorded for this clonotype. The gene calls are TRBV6-1 and TRBJ2-7, with TRBD2 matching over 8 bases. Looked up from germline, CDR1 is MNHNS and CDR2 is SASEGT. The CDR3 consists of 17 residues. V was pared by 5 bases and J by 1 base, with 13 bases of the junction left unmatched. The CDR3 DNA reads TGTGCCAGCAGTCCCGCGACGACTAGCGTCGAATCCTACGAGCAGTACTTC. It specifies CASSPATTSVESYEQYF.

This clonotype was seen many times. One junction end does not reproduce the germline sequence, and a read error may be involved. This chain joins TRBV12-3 or TRBV12-4 and TRBJ1-1, with D perhaps TRBD1 (6 bases). The CDR3 covers 12 residues. CDR3 loop: CASSRGNSEAFF. The CDR3 DNA reads TGTGCCAGCAGCAGGGGTAACAGTGAAGCTTTCTTT.

At least ten counts were recorded for this clonotype. The chain has TRBV15 and TRBJ2-7; D ambiguous. Per germline, CDR1 LNHNV and CDR2 YYDKDF (reference sequence). The CDR3 loop spans 13 amino acids. Deletions cut 8 bases from V and 2 bases from J, with 13 bases between. The DNA for the CDR3 is TGTGCCACCTCGTCGGGCCCTACCTACGAGCAGTACTTC. As protein: CATSSGPTYEQYF.

Only a few counts were recorded for this clonotype. This rearrangement joins TRBV20-1 to TRBJ1-2, with D unresolved. V was trimmed by 7 bases and J by 8 bases, leaving 23 bases between them. Germline-derived CDR1 and CDR2 are DFQATT and SNEGSKA (reference sequence). The CDR3 has 14 residues. CDR3 in DNA: TGCAGTGAAGCGGGCCTCGAGAATGCGAAGGGCTACACCTTC. Protein sequence: CSEAGLENAKGYTF.

This clonotype has only a few counts. The rearrangement uses TRBV12-3 or TRBV12-4 and TRBJ1-1; D gene ambiguous. CDR3 length equals 15 residues. The germline V and J ends were trimmed by 4 bases and 4 bases, with 16 bases remaining between them. The CDR3: CASSSPYPHSTEAFF. The DNA of the CDR3 is TGTGCCAGCAGTTCACCATACCCCCACTCCACTGAAGCTTTCTTT.